The present T cell receptor (beta chain) was sequenced within a study of Graves' ophthalmopathy and Graves' hyperthyroidism. Germline trimming cut 1 base from V and 5 bases from J; bases unmatched to any gene: 8. The CDR3 covers 16 residues. Germline lookup yields CDR1 SGHDT and CDR2 YYEEEE. Transcripts of RNA were the source for amplifying TCR beta CDR3 regions. HTBI-primed first-round RT-PCR preceded second-round multiplex PCR. TCRdb re-analysed the multiplex PCR reads in MiXCR, keeping a single row per CDR3 protein. The sample contains about 400,000 distinct CDR3 sequences, roughly 15% of which appear only once. This clonotype was seen more than once but under ten times.

Specimen: peripheral blood. The source is a woman younger than 30 with stable Graves' hyperthyroidism. The rearrangement links TRBV5-6 to TRBJ1-5; 8 bases match TRBD1. CDR3 nucleotides: TGTGCCAGCAGCTTGAGTGGGACAGGCTGGGATCAGCCCCAGCATTTT. Translating gives CASSLSGTGWDQPQHF.